Below, 18 T cell receptor beta chains from the same sample are listed, as sequenced in a study of blood T cell repertoires in COVID-19. Measured with immunoSEQ multiplex PCR; TCRdb has only the in-frame clones, and not every one. In the table there are some 220,000 clones, around nine tenths of which are singletons. Source material: peripheral blood. The receptors originated from a woman aged 18-30 years who had recovered from COVID-19.

This chain connects TRBV24-1 to TRBJ2-1; 10 bases agree with TRBD1. V gave up 4 bases and J gave up 5 bases; unmatched junction bases: 7. Germline loops: CDR1 KGHDR, CDR2 SFDVKD. The CDR3 runs 16 residues. The DNA for the CDR3 is TGTGCCACCAGTGACGCGGGACAGGGGAGGCACAATGAGCAGTTCTTC. Its translation: CATSDAGQGRHNEQFF.

This sequence joins TRBV6-5 and TRBJ1-1; D is possibly TRBD1 (5 bases). The CDR3 loop spans 13 amino acids. V lost 4 bases to trimming and J lost 4 bases, with 10 bases between them. Germline loops: CDR1 MNHEY, CDR2 SVGAGI. The DNA for the CDR3 is TGTGCCAGCAGTTGGACCGGGGGCACTGAAGCTTTCTTT. Protein product: CASSWTGGTEAFF.

The chain recombines TRBV10-3 with TRBJ2-3; TRBD1 might be the D (5 bases). The CDR3 runs to 14 residues. The germline V gene has CDR1 ENHRY and CDR2 SYGVKD. V lost 4 bases, J lost 4 bases, and 12 bases lay in between. The CDR3 coding sequence is TGTGCCATCAGTGCAGCCATAGGGGCAGATACGCAGTATTTT. Translation gives CAISAAIGADTQYF.

The chain carries TRBV2 and TRBJ1-1; D is uncertain. The CDR3 consists of 15 residues. From germline, CDR1 is SNHLY and CDR2 FYNNEI. V was shortened by 5 bases and J by 1 base, with 14 bases between the two germline ends. The CDR3 sequence: CASSWQMLANTEAFF. The DNA of the CDR3 is TGTGCCAGCAGTTGGCAGATGTTGGCGAACACTGAAGCTTTCTTT.

The CDR3 DNA reads TGTGCCAGCAGCTTAGACCTCCGACTAGCGGGTCTCACAGATACGCAGTATTTT. It yields the protein CASSLDLRLAGLTDTQYF. The genes are TRBV7-9 and TRBJ2-3, with 10 positions matching TRBD2. Trimming removed 1 base from V and 2 bases from J; junction bases left unmatched: 9. The germline gives CDR1 SEHNR, CDR2 FQNEAQ (reference sequence). The CDR3 loop spans 18 amino acids. The full variable domain, in which reference TRBV7-9 and TRBJ2-3 provide the parts outside the CDR3, is DTGVSQNPRHKITKRGQNVTFRCDPISEHNRLYWYRQTLGQGPEFLTYFQNEAQLEKSRLLSDRFSAERPKGSFSTLEIQRTEQGDSAMYLCASSLDLRLAGLTDTQYFGPGTRLTVL.

The sample holds a few counts of this clone. The chain combines TRBV9 with TRBJ1-3, with TRBD1 matching over 9 bases. Germline V gene lookup returns CDR1 SGDLS and CDR2 YYNGEE. The ends lost 4 bases at V and 2 bases at J; junction bases unmatched: 7. This CDR3 is 16 amino acids long. CDR3 coding DNA: TGTGCCAGCAGCACGGGGACAGGGTACACTGGAAACACCATATATTTT. Its translation: CASSTGTGYTGNTIYF. Filled out from reference TRBV9 and TRBJ1-3, the complete variable domain reads DSGVTQTPKHLITATGQRVTLRCSPRSGDLSVYWYQQSLDQGLQFLIQYYNGEERAKGNILERFSAQQFPDLHSELNLSSLELGDSALYFCASSTGTGYTGNTIYFGEGSWLTVV.

The V call is TRBV6-6, the J call TRBJ1-2, with D possibly being TRBD1 (6 bases). Germline lookup yields CDR1 MNHNY and CDR2 SVGAGI (reference sequence). V lost 5 bases to trimming and J lost 6 bases, with 16 bases between them. The CDR3 length is 14 residues. The CDR3 loop is CASSAPTGLDGYTF. The DNA of the CDR3 is TGTGCCAGCAGTGCGCCAACAGGGCTAGATGGCTACACCTTC.

The rearrangement links TRBV6-6 to TRBJ1-2, with TRBD1 identical over 9 bases. The CDR3 is made up of 14 amino acids. Germline V gene sequence: CDR1 MNHNY, CDR2 SVGAGI (reference sequence). Germline trimming cut 7 bases from V and 2 bases from J; bases unmatched to any gene: 5. The CDR3 loop is CASTLGQGNYGYTF. The CDR3 nucleotides are TGTGCCAGCACCCTCGGACAGGGGAACTATGGCTACACCTTC.

This clone was picked up a small number of times. The V gene is TRBV15, the J gene TRBJ2-1; TRBD1 agrees at 7 bases. Germline CDR1 is LNHNV and CDR2 is YYDKDF (reference sequence). The CDR3 is 16 residues long. J lost 8 bases, V lost 5 bases, and 15 bases had no gene match. The CDR3 nucleotides read TGTGCCACCAGCCGTAGGGACAGCCCGAACCTCGATGAGCAGTTCTTC. Translated: CATSRRDSPNLDEQFF.

This sequence joins TRBV15 and TRBJ1-2; D possibly corresponds to TRBD1 (6 bases). CDR1 and CDR2 from the germline V gene are LNHNV and YYDKDF (reference sequence). The V end was cut by 0 bases, the J end by 7 bases, with 15 bases between. CDR3 length equals 15 residues. This CDR3 reads CATSRDKMGAFGYTF. Written as DNA, the CDR3 is TGTGCCACCAGCAGAGATAAAATGGGGGCGTTTGGCTACACCTTC.

The chain joins TRBV29-1 to TRBJ1-2; D is possibly TRBD1 (5 bases). Per the germline V gene, CDR1 is SQVTM and CDR2 is ANQGSEA. Trimming took 7 bases from V and 5 from J, leaving 14 bases between them. CDR3 size: 12 residues. The CDR3 is CSGRQILYGYTF. CDR3 bases: TGCAGCGGCCGACAGATCCTATATGGCTACACCTTC.

V gene TRBV3-1 (or the pseudogene TRBV3-2) combines with J gene TRBJ2-2; tentative D call: TRBD2 (6 bases). Trimming took off 4 bases at V and 5 bases at J, with 14 bases between the two ends. The CDR3 contains 15 residues. Per the germline V gene, CDR1 is LGHDT and CDR2 is YNNKEL (reference sequence). The CDR3 is CASSPVAGRTGELFF. DNA of the CDR3: TGTGCCAGCAGCCCTGTTGCAGGGAGGACCGGGGAGCTGTTTTTT.

J is TRBJ2-1 and V is TRBV5-1, with TRBD2 matching over 8 bases. Germline CDR1 SGHRS, CDR2 YFSETQ. V shed 4 bases, J shed 5 bases, and the junction held 5 bases outside the gene matches. This CDR3 is built from 14 residues. CDR3 sequence (DNA): TGCGCCAGCAGCAACTTAGCGGGGAACAATGAGCAGTTCTTC. It codes for CASSNLAGNNEQFF.

Details on this clone: Other nucleotide sequences in the sample specify the same CDR3. The chain has TRBV7-6 and TRBJ2-7; D call uncertain. V was cut by 5 bases and J by 3 bases, with 5 bases left in between. This CDR3 is 11 amino acids long. In germline, CDR1 is SGHVS, CDR2 FNYEAQ. CDR3 sequence reads: CASSLSYEQYF. The CDR3 bases are TGTGCCAGCAGCCTCAGCTACGAGCAGTACTTC.

The CDR3 loop reads CASSARDGSYEQYF. The CDR3 DNA reads as TGTGCCAGCAGCGCCAGGGATGGTTCCTACGAGCAGTACTTC. The J gene is TRBJ2-7, the V gene TRBV9, with D maybe TRBD1 (5 bases). Germline V lookup: CDR1 SGDLS, CDR2 YYNGEE. V was clipped by 3 bases and J by 1 base, with 11 bases between them. The CDR3 sequence is 14 residues long.

Only a few counts were recorded for this clone. The chain recombines TRBV18 with TRBJ2-3, with TRBD2 matching 12 bases. This CDR3 region has 17 residues. CDR1 KGHSH and CDR2 LQKENI come from the germline V gene. The ends lost 3 bases at V and 7 bases at J; junction bases unmatched: 11. CDR3: CASSPSGTSGFVNTQYF. In DNA, the CDR3 is TGTGCCAGCTCACCCTCGGGGACTAGCGGGTTCGTAAATACGCAGTATTTT.

V gene TRBV11-2 combines with J gene TRBJ2-7; D unresolved. This CDR3 has 13 residues. Trimming removed 3 bases from V and 3 bases from J, with 9 bases in between. CDR1 is SGHAT, CDR2 FQNNGV, per germline. CDR3 protein: CASSLNSHYEQYF. Written as DNA, the CDR3 is TGTGCCAGCAGCTTGAACAGCCACTACGAGCAGTACTTC. Filled out from reference TRBV11-2 and TRBJ2-7, the complete variable domain reads EAGVAQSPRYKIIEKRQSVAFWCNPISGHATLYWYQQILGQGPKLLIQFQNNGVVDDSQLPKDRFSAERLKGVDSTLKIQPAKLEDSAVYLCASSLNSHYEQYFGPGTRLTVT.

The chain is built from TRBV2 and TRBJ1-2, with TRBD1 matching 8 bases. The CDR3 extends over 13 amino acids. V shed 6 bases and J 5 bases; nucleotides not matched to a gene: 5. Germline V lookup: CDR1 SNHLY, CDR2 FYNNEI. CDR3 bases: TGTGCCAGCAGGACGACAGGGGAATATGGCTACACCTTC. Protein: CASRTTGEYGYTF.